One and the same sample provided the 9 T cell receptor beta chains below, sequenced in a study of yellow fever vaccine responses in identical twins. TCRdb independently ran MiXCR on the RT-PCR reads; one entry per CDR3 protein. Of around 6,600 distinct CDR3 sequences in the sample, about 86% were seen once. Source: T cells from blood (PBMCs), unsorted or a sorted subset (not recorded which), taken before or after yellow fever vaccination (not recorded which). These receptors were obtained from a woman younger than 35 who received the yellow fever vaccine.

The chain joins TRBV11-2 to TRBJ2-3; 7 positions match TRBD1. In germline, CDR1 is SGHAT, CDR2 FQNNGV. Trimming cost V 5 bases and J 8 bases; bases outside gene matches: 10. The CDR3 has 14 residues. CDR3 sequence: CASSPTGVVGTQYF. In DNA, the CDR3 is TGTGCCAGCAGCCCTACAGGGGTCGTAGGTACGCAGTATTTT. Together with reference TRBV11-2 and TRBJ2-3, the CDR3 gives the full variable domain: EAGVAQSPRYKIIEKRQSVAFWCNPISGHATLYWYQQILGQGPKLLIQFQNNGVVDDSQLPKDRFSAERLKGVDSTLKIQPAKLEDSAVYLCASSPTGVVGTQYFGPGTRLTVL.

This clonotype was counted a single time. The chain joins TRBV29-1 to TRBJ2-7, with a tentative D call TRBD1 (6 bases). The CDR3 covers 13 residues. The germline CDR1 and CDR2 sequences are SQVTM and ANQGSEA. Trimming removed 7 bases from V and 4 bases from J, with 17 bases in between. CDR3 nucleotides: TGCAGCGCCAGGACAGCGAAAGTTTACGAGCAGTACTTC. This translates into CSARTAKVYEQYF.

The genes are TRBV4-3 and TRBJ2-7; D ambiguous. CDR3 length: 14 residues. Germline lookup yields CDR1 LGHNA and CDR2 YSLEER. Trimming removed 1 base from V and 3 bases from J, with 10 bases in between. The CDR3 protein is CASSQGFGSYEQYF. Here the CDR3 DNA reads TGCGCCAGCAGCCAAGGCTTCGGAAGCTACGAGCAGTACTTC.

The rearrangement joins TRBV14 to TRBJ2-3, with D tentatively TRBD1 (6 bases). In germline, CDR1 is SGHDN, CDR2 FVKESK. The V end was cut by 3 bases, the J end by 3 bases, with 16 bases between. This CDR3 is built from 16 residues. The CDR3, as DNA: TGTGCCAGCAGCCAGGGGGCGAGGAGGACTACAGATACGCAGTATTTT. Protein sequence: CASSQGARRTTDTQYF.

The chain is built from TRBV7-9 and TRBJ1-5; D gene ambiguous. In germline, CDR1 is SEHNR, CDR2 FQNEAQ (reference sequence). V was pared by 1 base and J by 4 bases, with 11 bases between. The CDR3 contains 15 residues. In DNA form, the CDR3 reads TGTGCCAGCAGCTTAGGCCCTACGGGGAATCAGCCCCAGCATTTT. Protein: CASSLGPTGNQPQHF.

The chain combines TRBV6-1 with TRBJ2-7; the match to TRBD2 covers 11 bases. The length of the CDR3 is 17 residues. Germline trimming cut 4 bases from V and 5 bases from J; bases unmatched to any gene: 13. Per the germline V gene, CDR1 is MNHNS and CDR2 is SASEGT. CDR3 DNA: TGTGCCAGCAGTGCACTAGCGGGAGTCGTGCTCGGCAACGAGCAGTACTTC. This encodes CASSALAGVVLGNEQYF.

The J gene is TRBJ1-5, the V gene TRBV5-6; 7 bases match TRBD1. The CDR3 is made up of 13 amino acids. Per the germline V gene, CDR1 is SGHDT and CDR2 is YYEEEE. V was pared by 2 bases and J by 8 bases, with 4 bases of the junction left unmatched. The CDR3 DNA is TGTGCCAGCAGCTTAGGGGGCTCGGAGCCCCAGCATTTT. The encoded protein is CASSLGGSEPQHF. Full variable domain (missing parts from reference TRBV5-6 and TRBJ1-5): DAGVTQSPTHLIKTRGQQVTLRCSPKSGHDTVSWYQQALGQGPQFIFQYYEEEERQRGNFPDRFSGHQFPNYSSELNVNALLLGDSALYLCASSLGGSEPQHFGDGTRLSIL.

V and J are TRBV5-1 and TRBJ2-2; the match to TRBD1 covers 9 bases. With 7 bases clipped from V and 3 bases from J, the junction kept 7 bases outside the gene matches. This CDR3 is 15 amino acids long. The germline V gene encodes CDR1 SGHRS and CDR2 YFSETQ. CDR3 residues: CASATGQGDTGELFF. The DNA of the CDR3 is TGCGCCAGCGCCACGGGACAGGGTGACACCGGGGAGCTGTTTTTT.

CDR3 coding DNA: TGCAGTGCTAGCCGGGACAGCAATCAGCCCCAGCATTTT. It codes for CSASRDSNQPQHF. The V call is TRBV20-1, the J call TRBJ1-5; weak D call: TRBD1 (5 bases). Germline CDR1 and CDR2: DFQATT and SNEGSKA (reference sequence). This CDR3 contains 13 residues. V was clipped by 3 bases and J by 1 base, with 7 bases between them.